This TCR beta chain was profiled in a study of T cell repertoires in cytomegalovirus infection. With regard to this clonotype: Its specificity is not known.

Trimming removed 8 bases at V and 8 bases at J, with 15 bases between. The CDR3 extends over 13 amino acids. MiXCR, run by TCRdb on the reads, gives a single entry per CDR3 protein. Among tens of thousands of distinct CDR3 sequences listed, approximately 20% were seen once. V is TRBV12-3 or TRBV12-4 and J is TRBJ1-4, with D perhaps matching TRBD1 (5 bases). Sequenced input: PBMCs, sequenced either directly or after in vitro stimulation (not recorded which). The clonotype was recovered from a human donor in good health (CMV status not recorded). Some clones in this sample may be carry-over from other donors' samples. The CDR3 bases are TGTGCCAGCGGGGGAGGGACTTTCGAAAAACTGTTTTTT. This translates into CASGGGTFEKLFF.